This T cell receptor (beta chain) was recorded in a study of Ad26.COV2.S vaccination and SARS-CoV-2 variants. Indicated treatment: about 20 received Ad26.COV2.S at low or high dose, single or two shots; about 5 received placebo; per-sample allocation not given. All samples were drawn on day 63, counting from the first vaccine or placebo injection. Ad26.COV2.S expressed prefusion-stabilized spike from the original Wuhan strain. Germline-derived CDR1 and CDR2 are LGHNA and YNFKEQ. The CDR3 contains 14 residues. Deletions cut 2 bases from V and 1 base from J, with 9 bases between. Note on this clone: As yet, its antigen is unknown.

General study findings and limits: Spike-specific TCR breadth was greater in vaccine than placebo recipients.

The repertoire was sequenced with immunoSEQ multiplex PCR; TCRdb's copy has only in-frame clones and lacks some. This table holds about 220,000 clones, roughly 90% found once. This clonotype originated in a person between 18 and 60 years old who received the Ad26.COV2.S COVID-19 vaccine or a placebo. This chain links TRBV4-2 with TRBJ2-7; D ambiguous. The input for sequencing was peripheral blood, taken in a trial of Ad26.COV2.S vaccine versus placebo. CDR3 sequence reads: CASSQLSGSYEQYF. Here the CDR3 DNA reads TGTGCCAGCAGCCAATTATCTGGATCCTACGAGCAGTACTTC.